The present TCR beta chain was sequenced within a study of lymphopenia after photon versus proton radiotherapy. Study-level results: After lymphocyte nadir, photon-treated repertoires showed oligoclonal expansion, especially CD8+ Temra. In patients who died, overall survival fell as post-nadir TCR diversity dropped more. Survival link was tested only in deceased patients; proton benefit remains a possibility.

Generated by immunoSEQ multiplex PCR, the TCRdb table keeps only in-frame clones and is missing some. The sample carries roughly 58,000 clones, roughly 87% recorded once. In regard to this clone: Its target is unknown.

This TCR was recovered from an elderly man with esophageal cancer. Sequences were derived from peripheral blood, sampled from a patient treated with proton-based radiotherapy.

The CDR3 DNA reads as TGTGCCAGCAGCGTAGGCGCCGCGCCGCCGTCAGAGACCCAGTACTTC. It specifies CASSVGAAPPSETQYF. The V gene is TRBV9, the J gene TRBJ2-5; D gene ambiguous. Trimming took off 0 bases at V and 4 bases at J, with 16 bases between the two ends. Germline CDR1 reads SGDLS; CDR2 reads YYNGEE. CDR3 length: 16 amino acids.